The T cell receptor beta chain described here comes from a study of human T cells and chemical hapten exposure. In the study overall: Across its roughly 22 weeks, the study gave patients weekly diphenylcyclopropenone doses to the scalp.

This clonotype appeared many times. Antigen unknown. Each CDR3 protein is one row after TCRdb ran MiXCR on the RACE reads. The repertoire holds 370,000 or so distinct CDR3 sequences, with about 4.8% as singletons. The time point is: patch test 1, 2 weeks after DPC sensitization. Treatment denoted: therapeutic diphenylcyclopropenone sensitization with weekly scalp DPC. Researchers sampled blood before each patch test went on. V was trimmed by 5 bases and J by 6 bases, leaving 13 bases between them. This CDR3 has 13 amino acids. Study-level points and caveats: The study found that PT1 expanded TCR counts correlated positively with patch test score.

This specimen was whole blood, taken in connection with sensitization to the hapten diphenylcyclopropenone (DPC). The origin of this receptor is a woman aged 50 to 60 with alopecia areata. Some clones in this sample may be carry-over from other donors' samples. J is TRBJ1-1 and V is TRBV12-3 or TRBV12-4, with unresolved D. The CDR3 region is CASSPPPYSEAFF. CDR3 coding DNA: TGTGCCAGCAGTCCCCCTCCCTATTCTGAAGCTTTCTTT.